Shown below are 15 T cell receptor beta chains from a single sample sequenced in a study of blood T cells in healthy people across ages. Alongside a J-beta primer mix, a sample-barcoded 5' primer served in a second PCR lasting about 7 to 12 cycles. From the 5' RACE reads, TCRdb called clonotypes with MiXCR, one entry per CDR3 protein. The table has hundreds of thousands of distinct CDR3 sequences, approximately 53% seen once. Sequencing was done on a sample of blood. These receptor sequences come from a man in his forties in good health.

This clonotype was recorded once. This chain joins TRBV5-1 and TRBJ2-5; no clear D gene. Trimming took off 0 bases at V and 12 bases at J, with 9 bases between the two ends. The CDR3 is 11 amino acids. From germline, CDR1 is SGHRS and CDR2 YFSETQ. The CDR3 sequence: CASSLEFHKYF. DNA of the CDR3: TGCGCCAGCAGCTTGGAGTTCCATAAGTACTTC.

This clonotype showed up just a few times. The chain joins TRBV20-1 to TRBJ2-1; TRBD2 is a possible D gene (6 bases). CDR3 length: 12 amino acids. V lost 0 bases, J lost 10 bases, and 10 bases lay in between. Germline CDR1 reads DFQATT; CDR2 reads SNEGSKA (reference sequence). CDR3 sequence (DNA): TGCAGTGCTAGAGATCTGGGACTCGAGCAGTTCTTC. Translated, it gives CSARDLGLEQFF.

The CDR3 reads CASSPVGLTSSPLHF. The CDR3 coding sequence is TGCGCCAGCAGCCCGGTAGGACTCACGAGTTCACCCCTCCACTTT. The J gene is TRBJ1-6, the V gene TRBV5-1; no reliable D call. Trimming pared 4 bases from V and 9 bases from J, leaving 17 bases between. This CDR3 spans 15 amino acids. Germline CDR1 SGHRS, CDR2 YFSETQ.

This clonotype was counted only a few times. The chain joins TRBV12-5 to TRBJ1-2; TRBD1 might be the D (6 bases). Germline V CDR1 and CDR2: LGHNT, FRNRAP. Trimming stripped 0 bases from V and 0 bases from J, with 14 bases between. CDR3 size: 17 residues. Written as DNA, the CDR3 is TGTGCTAGTGGTTTGGTCCCGACAGGCGCAGCTAACTATGGCTACACCTTC. It encodes CASGLVPTGAANYGYTF.

The chain joins TRBV10-3 to TRBJ2-1, with 8 bases that match TRBD2. V trimming: 0 bases; J trimming: 2 bases; junction bases outside the gene matches: 0. This CDR3 has 15 amino acids. CDR1 is ENHRY, CDR2 SYGVKD, per germline. The CDR3 DNA reads as TGTGCCATCAGTGAGTCGACTAGCGCCTACAATGAGCAGTTCTTC. It is translated as CAISESTSAYNEQFF.

This clonotype appeared a single time. The chain employs TRBV6-1 and TRBJ2-5, with TRBD2 as a possible D gene (5 bases). V lost 6 bases and J 6 bases, leaving 8 bases between the germline ends. The CDR3 covers 11 residues. The V gene's germline CDR1 is MNHNS and CDR2 SASEGT. The CDR3 nucleotides read TGTGCCAGCAGGGGAGAGCAGACCCAGTACTTC. It encodes CASRGEQTQYF.

The chain recombines TRBV2 with TRBJ2-5; perhaps TRBD1 as D (5 bases). The CDR3 consists of 14 residues. The V end was cut by 7 bases, the J end by 4 bases, with 16 bases between. The germline V gene has CDR1 SNHLY and CDR2 FYNNEI. The CDR3 DNA follows: TGTGCCAGCATAGCAGGGTCGGTAGGAGAGACCCAGTACTTC. It translates to CASIAGSVGETQYF.

The V and J genes are TRBV7-9 and TRBJ2-1; 8 bases are shared with TRBD2. The V gene's germline CDR1 is SEHNR and CDR2 FQNEAQ (reference sequence). CDR3 length equals 14 residues. V lost 5 bases to trimming and J lost 6 bases; unmatched junction nucleotides: 6. In DNA, the CDR3 is TGTGCCAGCAGCCCCGCACTAGCGGCCAATGAGCAGTTCTTC. This codes for CASSPALAANEQFF. The full variable domain, its missing parts supplied by reference TRBV7-9 and TRBJ2-1, is DTGVSQNPRHKITKRGQNVTFRCDPISEHNRLYWYRQTLGQGPEFLTYFQNEAQLEKSRLLSDRFSAERPKGSFSTLEIQRTEQGDSAMYLCASSPALAANEQFFGPGTRLTVL.

Notes on this clonotype: A read error may explain this, as a much larger clone is one base away. The J gene is TRBJ2-7, the V gene TRBV5-1; 8 nucleotides line up with TRBD1. Trimming at V came to 4 bases and at J to 7 bases, leaving 22 bases not matched to a gene. Germline V CDR1 and CDR2: SGHRS, YFSETQ. The CDR3 contains 18 residues. The CDR3 protein is CASSQDRVRASSYNEQYF. In nucleotides, the CDR3 is TGCGCCAGCAGCCAGGACAGGGTACGTGCGAGCTCCTACAATGAGCAGTACTTC.

The rearrangement joins TRBV6-1 to TRBJ1-4; D is unresolved. This CDR3 region has 14 residues. In germline, CDR1 is MNHNS, CDR2 SASEGT. V lost 6 bases and J 7 bases, leaving 15 bases between the germline ends. Written as DNA, the CDR3 is TGTGCCAGCAGGGACGGGTGGAACGGTGAAAAACTGTTTTTT. Its protein is CASRDGWNGEKLFF.

This clonotype came up a few times. The chain uses TRBV7-9 and TRBJ2-5; 8 bases align to TRBD2. The V gene end was trimmed by 4 bases and the J gene end by 5 bases; junction bases not matched to a gene: 12. Germline V gene sequence: CDR1 SEHNR, CDR2 FQNEAQ (reference sequence). CDR3 length equals 16 residues. CDR3 residues: CASSSISGSGQETQYF. Here the CDR3 DNA reads TGTGCCAGCAGCTCGATCAGCGGGAGCGGTCAGGAGACCCAGTACTTC.

This clonotype was seen once. This chain uses TRBV2 with TRBJ1-6; D ambiguous. Germline V gene data show CDR1 as SNHLY and CDR2 as FYNNEI. V was clipped by 8 bases and J by 7 bases, with 9 bases between them. The CDR3 spans 12 residues. The CDR3 reads CASRRSNSPLHF. DNA for the CDR3: TGTGCCAGCCGACGCTCCAATTCACCCCTCCACTTT.

This clonotype has a handful of counts. The rearrangement uses TRBV5-1 and TRBJ2-6; D is unclear. The germline V gene encodes CDR1 SGHRS and CDR2 YFSETQ. V lost 7 bases, J lost 0 bases, and 8 bases lay in between. The CDR3 is made up of 14 amino acids. The CDR3 region is CASQLNSGANVLTF. CDR3 nucleotide sequence: TGCGCCAGCCAGCTCAACTCTGGGGCCAACGTCCTGACTTTC.

The chain carries TRBV2 and TRBJ1-6; weak D call: TRBD1 (5 bases). V lost 2 bases and J lost 5, with 10 bases in between. The germline CDR1 and CDR2 sequences are SNHLY and FYNNEI. This CDR3 is 15 amino acids long. DNA for the CDR3: TGTGCCAGCAGTGAAAGGGGACGAAATAATTCACCCCTCCACTTT. Residues: CASSERGRNNSPLHF.

The CDR3 DNA reads TGCAGCGTTGAACCAGCGGGAGTTAACTACAATGAGCAGTACTTC. Translating gives CSVEPAGVNYNEQYF. The V and J genes are TRBV29-1 and TRBJ2-1; 8 bases are shared with TRBD2. The end of the DNA is better explained by TRBJ2-7, so the J call may be wrong. Germline assignment: CDR1 SQVTM and CDR2 ANQGSEA. The CDR3 has 15 residues.